This TCR beta chain was profiled in a study of shared clonotypes between healthy human individuals. Study details: The plates for each donor numbered three CD4 naive, three CD4 memory, two CD8 naive and one CD8 memory.

Study-wide points: Rarefaction analysis demonstrated incomplete sorted-subset sequencing notwithstanding large depth. The low donor count limited represented genetic and exposure-history diversity.

In the case of this clone: Its antigen is unidentified.

Libraries were prepared by immunoSEQ multiplex PCR; TCRdb keeps only in-frame clonotypes and omits some of them. The sample holds about 1.5 million clones, roughly 96% seen once. This TCR derives from a man aged 30 to 39 in good health. Sequenced sample: naive CD4+ T cells sorted from blood. Subset in this sample: CD45RA+ positively selected.

The CDR3 spells CASSVRDRDYEQYF. CDR3 coding DNA: TGTGCCAGCAGTGTCCGGGACAGGGACTACGAGCAGTACTTC. This chain uses TRBV25-1 with TRBJ2-7; TRBD1 matches 9 bases. Germline CDR1 and CDR2: MGHDK and SYGVNS. Germline trimming cut 4 bases from V and 3 bases from J; bases unmatched to any gene: 4. The length of the CDR3 is 14 residues.